The T cell receptor beta chain under discussion was sequenced for a study of blood T cell repertoires in COVID-19. Study-wide background: Some COVID-19 samples were acute and others convalescent; all came from the United States, Italy and Spain. Sources were T cells, B-cell-depleted T cells, or PBMCs; the material itself was cDNA or gDNA.

Unmatched junction bases numbered 8, after V lost 4 bases and J lost 4 bases. This CDR3 has 16 residues. The germline V gene encodes CDR1 SGHRS and CDR2 YFSETQ. Assay used: immunoSEQ multiplex PCR; TCRdb lists only in-frame clones, some missing. Of about 230,000 clones listed, about 79% were seen once; the top ten hold 2% to 2.5%. The J gene is TRBJ2-1, the V gene TRBV5-1; 10 nucleotides agree with TRBD1. This clonotype originated in a man in his forties who had recovered from COVID-19. The specimen sequenced was peripheral blood. CDR3 sequence: CASSTMTGGLYNEQFF. The DNA for the CDR3 is TGCGCCAGCAGCACCATGACAGGGGGCTTATACAATGAGCAGTTCTTC. Variable domain in full (rest from reference TRBV5-1 and TRBJ2-1): KAGVTQTPRYLIKTRGQQVTLSCSPISGHRSVSWYQQTPGQGLQFLFEYFSETQRNKGNFPGRFSGRQFSNSRSEMNVSTLELGDSALYLCASSTMTGGLYNEQFFGPGTRLTVL.